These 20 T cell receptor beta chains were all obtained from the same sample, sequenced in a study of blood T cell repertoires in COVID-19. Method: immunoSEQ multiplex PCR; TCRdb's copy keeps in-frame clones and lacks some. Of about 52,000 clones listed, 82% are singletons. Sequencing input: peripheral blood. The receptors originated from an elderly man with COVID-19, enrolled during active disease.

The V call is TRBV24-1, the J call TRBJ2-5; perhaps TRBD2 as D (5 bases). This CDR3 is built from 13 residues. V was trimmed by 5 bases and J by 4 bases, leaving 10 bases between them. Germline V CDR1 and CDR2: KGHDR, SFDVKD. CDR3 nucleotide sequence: TGTGCCACCAGTGGAAGGGCGGGAGAGACCCAGTACTTC. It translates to CATSGRAGETQYF.

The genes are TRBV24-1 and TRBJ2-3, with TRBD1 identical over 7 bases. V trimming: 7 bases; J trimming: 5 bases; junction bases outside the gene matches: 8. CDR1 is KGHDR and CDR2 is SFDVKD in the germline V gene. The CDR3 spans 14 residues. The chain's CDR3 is CATRPGGREDTQYF. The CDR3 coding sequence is TGTGCCACCAGGCCAGGGGGACGGGAAGATACGCAGTATTTT.

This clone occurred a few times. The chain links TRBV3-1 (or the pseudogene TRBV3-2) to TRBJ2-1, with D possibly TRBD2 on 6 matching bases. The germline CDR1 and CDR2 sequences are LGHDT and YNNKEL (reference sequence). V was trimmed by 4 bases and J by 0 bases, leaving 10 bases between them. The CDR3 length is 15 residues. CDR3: CASSPRGTSYNEQFF. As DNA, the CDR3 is TGTGCCAGCAGCCCCCGGGGGACCTCCTACAATGAGCAGTTCTTC.

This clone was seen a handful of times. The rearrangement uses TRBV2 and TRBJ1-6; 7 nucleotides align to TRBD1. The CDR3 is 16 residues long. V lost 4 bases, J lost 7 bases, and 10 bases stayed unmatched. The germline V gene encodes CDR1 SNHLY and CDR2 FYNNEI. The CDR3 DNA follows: TGTGCCAGCAGTGCCGCTAGACAGGGAACGAATTCACCCCTCCACTTT. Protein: CASSAARQGTNSPLHF.

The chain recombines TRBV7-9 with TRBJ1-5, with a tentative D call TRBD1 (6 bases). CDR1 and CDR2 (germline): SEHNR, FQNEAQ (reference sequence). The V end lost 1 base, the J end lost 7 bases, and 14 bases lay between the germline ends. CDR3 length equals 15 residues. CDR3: CASSLDGGAGQPQHF. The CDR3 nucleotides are TGTGCCAGCAGCTTAGATGGGGGGGCAGGGCAGCCCCAGCATTTT.

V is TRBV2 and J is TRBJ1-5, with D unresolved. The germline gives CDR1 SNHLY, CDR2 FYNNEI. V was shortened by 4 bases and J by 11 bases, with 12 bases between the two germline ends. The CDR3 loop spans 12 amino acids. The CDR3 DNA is TGTGCCAGCAGTGCGTCCCCAGAGGCCCAGCATTTT. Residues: CASSASPEAQHF.

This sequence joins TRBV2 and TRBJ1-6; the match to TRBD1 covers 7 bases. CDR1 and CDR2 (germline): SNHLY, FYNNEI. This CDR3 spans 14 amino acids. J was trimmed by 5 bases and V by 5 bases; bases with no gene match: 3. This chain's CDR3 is CASSRQGDNSPLHF. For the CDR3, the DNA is TGTGCCAGCAGTCGACAGGGCGATAATTCACCCCTCCACTTT.

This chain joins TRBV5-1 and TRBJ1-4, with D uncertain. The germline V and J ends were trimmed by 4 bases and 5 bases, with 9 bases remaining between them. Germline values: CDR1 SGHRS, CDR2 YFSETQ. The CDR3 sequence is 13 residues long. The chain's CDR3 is CASSTRANEKLFF. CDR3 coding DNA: TGCGCCAGCAGCACTAGGGCCAATGAAAAACTGTTTTTT. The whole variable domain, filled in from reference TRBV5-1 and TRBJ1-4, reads KAGVTQTPRYLIKTRGQQVTLSCSPISGHRSVSWYQQTPGQGLQFLFEYFSETQRNKGNFPGRFSGRQFSNSRSEMNVSTLELGDSALYLCASSTRANEKLFFGSGTQLSVL.

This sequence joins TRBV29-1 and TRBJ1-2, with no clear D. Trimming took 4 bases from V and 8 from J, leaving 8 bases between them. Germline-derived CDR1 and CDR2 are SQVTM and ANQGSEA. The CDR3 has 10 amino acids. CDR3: CSVATGGYTF. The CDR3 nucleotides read TGCAGCGTTGCTACCGGGGGCTACACCTTC.

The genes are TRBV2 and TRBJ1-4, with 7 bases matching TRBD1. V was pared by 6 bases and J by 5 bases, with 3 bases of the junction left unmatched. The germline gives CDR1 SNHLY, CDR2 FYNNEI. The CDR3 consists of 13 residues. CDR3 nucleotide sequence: TGTGCCAGCAGCGGGGACAGCAATGAAAAACTGTTTTTT. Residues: CASSGDSNEKLFF.

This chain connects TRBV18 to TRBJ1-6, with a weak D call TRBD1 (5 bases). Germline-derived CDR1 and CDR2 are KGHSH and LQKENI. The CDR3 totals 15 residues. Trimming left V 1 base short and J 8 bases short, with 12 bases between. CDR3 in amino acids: CASSPLQGLDSPLHF. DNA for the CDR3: TGTGCCAGCTCACCACTGCAGGGATTGGATTCACCCCTCCACTTT.

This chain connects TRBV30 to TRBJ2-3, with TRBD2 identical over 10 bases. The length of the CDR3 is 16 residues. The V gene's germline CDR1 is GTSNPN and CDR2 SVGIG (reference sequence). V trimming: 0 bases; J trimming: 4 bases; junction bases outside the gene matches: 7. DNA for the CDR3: TGTGCCTGGAGTGTTGCAGCGGGGGGGAGGGCAGATACGCAGTATTTT. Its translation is CAWSVAAGGRADTQYF. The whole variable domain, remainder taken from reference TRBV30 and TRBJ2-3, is SQTIHQWPATLVQPVGSPLSLECTVEGTSNPNLYWYRQAAGRGLQLLFYSVGIGQISSEVPQNLSASRPQDRQFILSSKKLLLSDSGFYLCAWSVAAGGRADTQYFGPGTRLTVL.

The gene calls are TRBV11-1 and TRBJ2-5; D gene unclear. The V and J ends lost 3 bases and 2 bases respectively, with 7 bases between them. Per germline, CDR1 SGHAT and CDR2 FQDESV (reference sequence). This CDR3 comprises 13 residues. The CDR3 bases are TGTGCCAGCAGCTTCTCGGTTCAAGAGACCCAGTACTTC. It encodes CASSFSVQETQYF.

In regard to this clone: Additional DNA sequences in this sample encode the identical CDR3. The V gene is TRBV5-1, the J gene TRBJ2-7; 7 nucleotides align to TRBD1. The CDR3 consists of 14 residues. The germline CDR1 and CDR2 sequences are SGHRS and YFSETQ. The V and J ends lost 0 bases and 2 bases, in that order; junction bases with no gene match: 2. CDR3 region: CASSLGGQTYEQYV. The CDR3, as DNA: TGCGCCAGCAGCTTGGGGGGACAGACCTACGAGCAGTACGTC.

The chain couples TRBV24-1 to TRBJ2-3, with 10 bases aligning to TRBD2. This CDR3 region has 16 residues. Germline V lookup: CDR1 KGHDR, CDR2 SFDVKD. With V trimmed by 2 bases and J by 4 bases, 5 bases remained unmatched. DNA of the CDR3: TGTGCCACCAGTGATTGGAGCGGGGGGGCCGCAGATACGCAGTATTTT. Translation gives CATSDWSGGAADTQYF.

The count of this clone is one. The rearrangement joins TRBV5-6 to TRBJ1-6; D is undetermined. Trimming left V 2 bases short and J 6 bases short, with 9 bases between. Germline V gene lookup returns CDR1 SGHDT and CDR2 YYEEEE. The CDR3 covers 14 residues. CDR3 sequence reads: CASSFGSANSPLHF. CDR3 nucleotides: TGTGCCAGCAGCTTCGGCAGCGCTAATTCACCCCTCCACTTT. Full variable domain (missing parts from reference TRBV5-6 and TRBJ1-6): DAGVTQSPTHLIKTRGQQVTLRCSPKSGHDTVSWYQQALGQGPQFIFQYYEEEERQRGNFPDRFSGHQFPNYSSELNVNALLLGDSALYLCASSFGSANSPLHFGNGTRLTVT.

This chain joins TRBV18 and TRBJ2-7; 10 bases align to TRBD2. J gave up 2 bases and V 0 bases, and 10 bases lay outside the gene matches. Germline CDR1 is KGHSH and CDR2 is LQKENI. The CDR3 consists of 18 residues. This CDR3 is CASSPPEREGPLAYEQYV. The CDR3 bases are TGTGCCAGCTCACCACCGGAGCGGGAGGGGCCCCTTGCCTACGAGCAGTACGTC.

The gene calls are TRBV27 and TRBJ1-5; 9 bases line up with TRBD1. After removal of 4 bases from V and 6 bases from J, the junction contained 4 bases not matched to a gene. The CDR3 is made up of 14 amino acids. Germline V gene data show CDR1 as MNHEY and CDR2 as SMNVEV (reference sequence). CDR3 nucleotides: TGTGCCAGCAGTTGGGGACAGGGTGGTCAGCCCCAGCATTTT. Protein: CASSWGQGGQPQHF.

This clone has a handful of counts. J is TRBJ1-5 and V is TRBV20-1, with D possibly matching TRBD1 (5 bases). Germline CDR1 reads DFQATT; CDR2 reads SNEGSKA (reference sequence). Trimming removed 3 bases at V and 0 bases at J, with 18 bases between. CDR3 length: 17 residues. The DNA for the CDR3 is TGCAGTGCTAGTCCAGGGCTCCTGTTTGGTAGCAATCAGCCCCAGCATTTT. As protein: CSASPGLLFGSNQPQHF.

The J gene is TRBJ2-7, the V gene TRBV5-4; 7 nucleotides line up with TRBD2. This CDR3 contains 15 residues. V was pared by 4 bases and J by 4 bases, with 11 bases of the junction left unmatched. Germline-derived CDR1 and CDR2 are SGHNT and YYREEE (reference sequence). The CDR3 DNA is TGTGCCAGCAGCCCGGGGGGAGGGAGGGAATACGAGCAGTACGTC. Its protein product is CASSPGGGREYEQYV.